This T cell receptor (beta chain) was retrieved from a study of OX40 agonist ivuxolimab in advanced cancers. Study overall: At doses from 0.01 to 10 mg/kg, patients were given intravenous ivuxolimab every 2 weeks.

Profiled with immunoSEQ multiplex PCR; TCRdb holds only in-frame clones, not every one. The sample holds 55,000 to 70,000 clones; roughly 80% are singletons and the top ten take about a tenth. General study points: Low normalized T-cell clonal expansion also characterized some of the nonresponders. On average, CD8+ T cells showed a greater number of expanded clones than CD4+. Dose levels from 0.1 to 3.0 mg/kg saw CD4+ and CD8+ blood T cells expand clonally by week 6.

Of note for this clone: Its antigen is undetermined.

This sequence originates from an adult with an advanced solid tumor such as melanoma, head and neck, liver or kidney cancer. Sequenced here: CD4+ or CD8+ T cells sorted from blood, sampled in a trial of the OX40 agonist ivuxolimab.

The CDR3 nucleotides read TGTGCCAGCAGCTTAGCTGGCAGTTACAATGAGCAGTTCTTC. This codes for CASSLAGSYNEQFF. The chain joins TRBV7-9 to TRBJ2-1; unclear D gene. This CDR3 has 14 amino acids. Germline CDR1 SEHNR, CDR2 FQNEAQ (reference sequence). The germline V and J ends were trimmed by 0 bases and 4 bases, with 7 bases remaining between them. Full variable domain (rest looked up from reference TRBV7-9 and TRBJ2-1): DTGVSQNPRHKITKRGQNVTFRCDPISEHNRLYWYRQTLGQGPEFLTYFQNEAQLEKSRLLSDRFSAERPKGSFSTLEIQRTEQGDSAMYLCASSLAGSYNEQFFGPGTRLTVL.